The 20 T cell receptor beta chains presented below share a single source sample, sequenced in a study of blood T cell repertoires in COVID-19. Clones were read by immunoSEQ multiplex PCR, and TCRdb kept only the in-frame ones, dropping some. The top ten hold over 30% of the sample, which has approximately 30,000 clones, around three quarters seen once. The sample taken for sequencing was peripheral blood. The receptors shown here come from a man between 65 and 79 years old with acute or convalescent COVID-19.

The chain recombines TRBV5-1 with TRBJ1-6; D is possibly TRBD1 (5 bases). With 4 bases removed from V and 8 bases from J, the gap between germline ends came to 13 bases. The CDR3 runs 14 residues. Germline V gene lookup returns CDR1 SGHRS and CDR2 YFSETQ. The chain's CDR3 is CASSDSRQYSPLHF. CDR3 sequence (DNA): TGCGCCAGCAGCGACTCACGACAGTATTCACCCCTCCACTTT.

This clone was recorded only once. The chain carries TRBV2 and TRBJ2-6, with D maybe TRBD2 (7 bases). Germline CDR1 reads SNHLY; CDR2 reads FYNNEI. V gave up 8 bases and J gave up 0 bases, with 17 bases separating them. CDR3 length equals 17 residues. CDR3 protein: CASQGRAPLSGANVLTF. In DNA, the CDR3 is TGTGCCAGCCAGGGGAGGGCTCCGCTCTCTGGGGCCAACGTCCTGACTTTC. Complete variable domain (other parts from reference TRBV2 and TRBJ2-6): EPEVTQTPSHQVTQMGQEVILRCVPISNHLYFYWYRQILGQKVEFLVSFYNNEISEKSEIFDDQFSVERPDGSNFTLKIRSTKLEDSAMYFCASQGRAPLSGANVLTFGAGSRLTVL.

The V and J genes are TRBV5-4 and TRBJ2-3; 8 bases are shared with TRBD1. The CDR3 runs 15 residues. Trimming cost V 5 bases and J 2 bases; bases outside gene matches: 7. Per germline, CDR1 SGHNT and CDR2 YYREEE (reference sequence). The CDR3 protein is CASSPGTGATDTQYF. The CDR3, as DNA: TGTGCCAGCAGTCCCGGGACAGGAGCCACAGATACGCAGTATTTT. The full variable domain, completed using reference TRBV5-4 and TRBJ2-3, is ETGVTQSPTHLIKTRGQQVTLRCSSQSGHNTVSWYQQALGQGPQFIFQYYREEENGRGNFPPRFSGLQFPNYSSELNVNALELDDSALYLCASSPGTGATDTQYFGPGTRLTVL.

This clone showed up just once. This chain joins TRBV5-6 and TRBJ1-5; TRBD1 agrees at 9 bases. CDR1 and CDR2 (germline): SGHDT, YYEEEE. The J segment lost 0 bases and the V segment lost 0 bases, leaving 4 bases of the junction unmatched. The CDR3 runs to 17 residues. The CDR3 DNA is TGTGCCAGCAGCTTGGAGGGACAGGGAGATAGCAATCAGCCCCAGCATTTT. Its protein is CASSLEGQGDSNQPQHF.

The chain uses TRBV6-6 and TRBJ1-5; D is uncertain. The CDR3 consists of 13 residues. Germline assignment: CDR1 MNHNY and CDR2 SVGAGI (reference sequence). Trimming shortened V by 8 bases and J by 5 bases, and 13 bases separated the two germline ends. The CDR3 coding sequence is TGTGCCAGCGGGCGCAGGATTGATCAGCCCCAGCATTTT. Translated, it gives CASGRRIDQPQHF.

The chain recombines TRBV7-8 with TRBJ2-7, with 7 bases lining up with TRBD1. The CDR3 spans 15 residues. V shed 5 bases and J 2 bases; nucleotides not matched to a gene: 9. Germline V gene sequence: CDR1 SGHVS, CDR2 FQNEAQ. The CDR3 protein is CASSHWTGTTYEQYF. DNA of the CDR3: TGTGCCAGCAGCCATTGGACAGGAACAACCTACGAGCAGTACTTC.

This clone has a single count. This rearrangement joins TRBV9 to TRBJ2-4; 10 bases map to TRBD2. In germline, CDR1 is SGDLS, CDR2 YYNGEE. The CDR3 is 15 residues long. Germline trimming cut 2 bases from V and 5 bases from J; bases unmatched to any gene: 4. In DNA form, the CDR3 reads TGTGCCAGCAGCGTGACCGGGACTAGCGAAAACATTCAGTACTTC. Encoded protein: CASSVTGTSENIQYF.

The rearrangement links TRBV6-1 to TRBJ1-1; TRBD1 aligns across 7 bases. There are 17 residues in the CDR3. Germline CDR1 reads MNHNS; CDR2 reads SASEGT. Germline trimming cut 3 bases from V and 5 bases from J; bases unmatched to any gene: 15. CDR3 nucleotide sequence: TGTGCCAGCAGTGATCCTTCTAACAGGGGCGGGAGGACTGAAGCTTTCTTT. This translates into CASSDPSNRGGRTEAFF.

The rearrangement joins TRBV5-1 to TRBJ2-2; 7 nucleotides match TRBD2. The CDR3 contains 16 residues. Germline values: CDR1 SGHRS, CDR2 YFSETQ. V gave up 2 bases and J gave up 2 bases; unmatched junction bases: 6. The DNA of the CDR3 is TGCGCCAGCAGCTTTAAGCGGGATCTCAACACCGGGGAGCTGTTTTTT. Its protein is CASSFKRDLNTGELFF. The whole variable domain, filled in from reference TRBV5-1 and TRBJ2-2, reads KAGVTQTPRYLIKTRGQQVTLSCSPISGHRSVSWYQQTPGQGLQFLFEYFSETQRNKGNFPGRFSGRQFSNSRSEMNVSTLELGDSALYLCASSFKRDLNTGELFFGEGSRLTVL.

This chain connects TRBV24-1 to TRBJ1-1; D might be TRBD1 (6 bases). This CDR3 region has 12 residues. CDR1 KGHDR and CDR2 SFDVKD come from the germline V gene. The V end was cut by 10 bases, the J end by 3 bases, with 11 bases between. As DNA, the CDR3 is TGTGCCACGCAGGGGCAGTACACTGAAGCTTTCTTT. It is translated as CATQGQYTEAFF.

The rearrangement uses TRBV19 and TRBJ2-1; D not certain. Between the trimmed V and J ends, which lost 6 bases and 0 bases, there was a span of 15 bases. The CDR3 spans 16 residues. Germline loops: CDR1 LNHDA, CDR2 SQIVND (reference sequence). The DNA of the CDR3 is TGTGCCAGTAGGACTCTCTACCAAAGCTCCTACAATGAGCAGTTCTTC. Amino acids: CASRTLYQSSYNEQFF.

Comments on this clone: The germline gene is not matched at one end of the junction; a read error may be the cause. The chain uses TRBV7-2 and TRBJ1-2; tentative D call: TRBD1 (5 bases). The CDR3 has 13 residues. CDR1 and CDR2 from the germline V gene are SGHTA and FQGNSA. CDR3 sequence: CARSLAGGAGYTF. In DNA form, the CDR3 reads TGTGCCAGAAGCTTAGCGGGAGGGGCAGGCTACACCTTC.

The V call is TRBV7-2, the J call TRBJ1-2, with 7 nucleotides matching TRBD1. From germline, CDR1 is SGHTA and CDR2 FQGNSA. The V gene end was trimmed by 5 bases and the J gene end by 8 bases; junction bases not matched to a gene: 11. The CDR3 consists of 14 residues. DNA of the CDR3: TGTGCCAGCAGCGCGACAGGGACCCGGGGCGGCTACACCTTC. Amino acids: CASSATGTRGGYTF.

The gene calls are TRBV19 and TRBJ1-2; tentative D call: TRBD1 (6 bases). CDR1 and CDR2 from the germline V gene are LNHDA and SQIVND (reference sequence). Trimming removed 6 bases from V and 1 base from J, with 18 bases in between. The CDR3 sequence is 16 residues long. This CDR3 reads CASRIGAQGYNYGYTF. The CDR3 nucleotides read TGTGCCAGTAGAATCGGGGCCCAGGGGTATAACTATGGCTACACCTTC. Together with reference TRBV19 and TRBJ1-2, the CDR3 gives the full variable domain: DGGITQSPKYLFRKEGQNVTLSCEQNLNHDAMYWYRQDPGQGLRLIYYSQIVNDFQKGDIAEGYSVSREKKESFPLTVTSAQKNPTAFYLCASRIGAQGYNYGYTFGSGTRLTVV.

The V gene is TRBV18, the J gene TRBJ2-7; D is perhaps TRBD2 (7 bases). The germline V and J ends were trimmed by 0 bases and 2 bases, with 17 bases remaining between them. The germline V gene has CDR1 KGHSH and CDR2 LQKENI. The length of the CDR3 is 17 residues. The CDR3 nucleotides are TGTGCCAGCTCACCACCGAATCCGGGGGGACAAACCTACGAGCAGTACTTC. This codes for CASSPPNPGGQTYEQYF.

The genes are TRBV19 and TRBJ2-6; 10 nucleotides line up with TRBD1. Losses at the gene ends were 5 bases for V and 2 bases for J; bases not matched to a gene: 0. The CDR3 is 15 amino acids. CDR1 and CDR2 (germline): LNHDA, SQIVND (reference sequence). The CDR3 DNA reads as TGTGCCAGTAGTGACAGGGGGCCTGGGGCCAACGTCCTGACTTTC. Its protein product is CASSDRGPGANVLTF.

By sample fraction, this clone is medium-sized. V usage is TRBV15 and J usage is TRBJ1-6, with TRBD1 identical over 7 bases. Germline CDR1 and CDR2: LNHNV and YYDKDF (reference sequence). The CDR3 has 16 residues. Trimming took 0 bases from V and 6 from J; bases not matched to a gene: 5. The DNA for the CDR3 is TGTGCCACCAGCAGAGATAGAGGGGGCCGTAATTCACCCCTCCACTTT. Protein product: CATSRDRGGRNSPLHF.

The V gene is TRBV20-1, the J gene TRBJ2-3; the match to TRBD2 covers 7 bases. V gave up 5 bases and J gave up 4 bases; unmatched junction bases: 0. From germline, CDR1 is DFQATT and CDR2 SNEGSKA (reference sequence). The CDR3 is made up of 11 amino acids. CDR3: CSAGLADTQYF. The CDR3 bases are TGCAGTGCTGGACTAGCAGATACGCAGTATTTT.

The chain combines TRBV5-1 with TRBJ2-7; the match to TRBD1 covers 9 bases. CDR1 is SGHRS, CDR2 YFSETQ, per germline. This CDR3 has 15 residues. With V trimmed by 4 bases and J by 2 bases, 7 bases remained unmatched. This CDR3 reads CASSTGQGRTYEQYF. The CDR3, as DNA: TGCGCCAGCAGCACCGGACAGGGGAGGACCTACGAGCAGTACTTC.

This clone was counted a few times. The gene calls are TRBV28 and TRBJ1-2, with TRBD1 matching over 8 bases. The CDR3 has 11 amino acids. Germline CDR1 reads MDHEN; CDR2 reads SYDVKM. Trimming at V came to 11 bases and at J to 4 bases, leaving 3 bases not matched to a gene. The CDR3 DNA reads TGTGCCGGACAGGGACTCTATGGCTACACCTTC. As protein: CAGQGLYGYTF.